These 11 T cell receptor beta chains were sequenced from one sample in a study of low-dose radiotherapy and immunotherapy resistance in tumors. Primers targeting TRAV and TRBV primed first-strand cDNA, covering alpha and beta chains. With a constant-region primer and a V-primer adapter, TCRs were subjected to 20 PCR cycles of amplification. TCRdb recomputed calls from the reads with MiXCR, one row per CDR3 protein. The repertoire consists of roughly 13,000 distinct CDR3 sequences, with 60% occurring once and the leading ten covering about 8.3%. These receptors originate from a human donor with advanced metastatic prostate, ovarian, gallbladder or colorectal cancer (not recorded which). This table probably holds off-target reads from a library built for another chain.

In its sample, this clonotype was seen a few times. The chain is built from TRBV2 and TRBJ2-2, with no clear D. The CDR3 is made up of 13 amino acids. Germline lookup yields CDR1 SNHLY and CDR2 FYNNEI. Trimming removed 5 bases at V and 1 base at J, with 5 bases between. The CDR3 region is CASSPENTGELFF. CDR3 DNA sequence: TGTGCCAGCAGTCCGGAGAACACCGGGGAGCTGTTTTTT.

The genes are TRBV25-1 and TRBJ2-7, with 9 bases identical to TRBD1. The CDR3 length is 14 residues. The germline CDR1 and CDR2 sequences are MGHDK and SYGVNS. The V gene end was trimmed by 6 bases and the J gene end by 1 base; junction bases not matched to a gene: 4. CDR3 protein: CASRRGQGSYEQYF. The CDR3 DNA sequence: TGTGCCAGCAGGAGGGGACAGGGATCCTACGAGCAGTACTTC.

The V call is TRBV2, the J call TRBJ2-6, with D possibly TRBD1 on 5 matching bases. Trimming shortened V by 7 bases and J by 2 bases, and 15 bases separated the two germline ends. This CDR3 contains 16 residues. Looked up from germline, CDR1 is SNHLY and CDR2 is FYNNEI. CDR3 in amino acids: CASNSRAGPGANVLTF. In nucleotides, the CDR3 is TGTGCCAGCAACAGCAGGGCAGGACCTGGGGCCAACGTCCTGACTTTC. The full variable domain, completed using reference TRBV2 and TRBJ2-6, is EPEVTQTPSHQVTQMGQEVILRCVPISNHLYFYWYRQILGQKVEFLVSFYNNEISEKSEIFDDQFSVERPDGSNFTLKIRSTKLEDSAMYFCASNSRAGPGANVLTFGAGSRLTVL.

The CDR3 loop reads CASRRGGTGGTGELFF. CDR3 bases: TGTGCCAGCAGGCGAGGGGGGACAGGGGGGACCGGGGAGCTGTTTTTT. This chain links TRBV28 with TRBJ2-2, with 11 bases aligning to TRBD1. J was trimmed by 5 bases and V by 6 bases; bases with no gene match: 8. This CDR3 is built from 16 residues. Germline V CDR1 and CDR2: MDHEN, SYDVKM. Full variable domain (outside the CDR3, taken from reference TRBV28 and TRBJ2-2): DVKVTQSSRYLVKRTGEKVFLECVQDMDHENMFWYRQDPGLGLRLIYFSYDVKMKEKGDIPEGYSVSREKKERFSLILESASTNQTSMYLCASRRGGTGGTGELFFGEGSRLTVL.

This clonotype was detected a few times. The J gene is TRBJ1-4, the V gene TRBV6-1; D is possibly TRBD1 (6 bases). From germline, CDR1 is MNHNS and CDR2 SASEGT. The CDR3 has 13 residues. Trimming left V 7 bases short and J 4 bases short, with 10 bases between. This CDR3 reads CASTGQINEKLFF. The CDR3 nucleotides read TGTGCCAGCACCGGACAGATTAATGAAAAACTGTTTTTT.

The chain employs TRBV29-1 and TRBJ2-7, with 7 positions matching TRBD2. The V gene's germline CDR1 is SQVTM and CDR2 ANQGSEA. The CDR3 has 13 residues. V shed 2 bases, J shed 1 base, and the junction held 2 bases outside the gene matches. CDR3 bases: TGCAGCGTTGAAAAGCGGGATTCCTACGAGCAGTACTTC. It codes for CSVEKRDSYEQYF.

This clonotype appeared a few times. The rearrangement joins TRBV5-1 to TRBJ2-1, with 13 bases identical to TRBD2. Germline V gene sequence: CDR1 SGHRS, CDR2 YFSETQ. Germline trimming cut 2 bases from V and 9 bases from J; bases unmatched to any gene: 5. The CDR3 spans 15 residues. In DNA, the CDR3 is TGCGCCAGCAGCTTCACTAGCGGGAGGGCCCCTGAGCAGTTCTTC. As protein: CASSFTSGRAPEQFF.

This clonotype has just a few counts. CDR3 nucleotides: TGTGCCAGCAGGCCTGTGGGGGGCACTGAAGCTTTCTTT. Translated, it gives CASRPVGGTEAFF. The chain combines TRBV2 with TRBJ1-1; maybe TRBD1 (5 bases). CDR1 is SNHLY, CDR2 FYNNEI, per germline. The length of the CDR3 is 13 residues. V was shortened by 6 bases and J by 4 bases, with 12 bases between the two germline ends.

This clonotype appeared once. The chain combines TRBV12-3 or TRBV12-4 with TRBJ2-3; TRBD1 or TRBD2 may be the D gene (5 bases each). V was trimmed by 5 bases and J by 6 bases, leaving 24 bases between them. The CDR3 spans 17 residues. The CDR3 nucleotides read TGTGCCAGCAGTGACCCCCCGGGACGCAAGATTGCGGATACGCAGTATTTT. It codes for CASSDPPGRKIADTQYF.

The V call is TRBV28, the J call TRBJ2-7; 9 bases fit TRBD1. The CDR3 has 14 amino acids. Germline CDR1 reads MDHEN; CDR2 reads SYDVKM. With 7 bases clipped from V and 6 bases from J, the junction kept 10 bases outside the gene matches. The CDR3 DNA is TGTGCCAGCACTCTACAGGGGGCGGCTTCCGAGCAGTACTTC. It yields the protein CASTLQGAASEQYF.

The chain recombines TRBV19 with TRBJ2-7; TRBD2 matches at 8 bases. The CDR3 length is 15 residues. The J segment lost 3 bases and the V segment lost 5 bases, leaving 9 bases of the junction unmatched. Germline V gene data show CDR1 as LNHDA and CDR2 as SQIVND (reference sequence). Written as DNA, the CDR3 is TGTGCCAGTAGTTTATTAGCGGGACCATACTACGAGCAGTACTTC. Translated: CASSLLAGPYYEQYF.